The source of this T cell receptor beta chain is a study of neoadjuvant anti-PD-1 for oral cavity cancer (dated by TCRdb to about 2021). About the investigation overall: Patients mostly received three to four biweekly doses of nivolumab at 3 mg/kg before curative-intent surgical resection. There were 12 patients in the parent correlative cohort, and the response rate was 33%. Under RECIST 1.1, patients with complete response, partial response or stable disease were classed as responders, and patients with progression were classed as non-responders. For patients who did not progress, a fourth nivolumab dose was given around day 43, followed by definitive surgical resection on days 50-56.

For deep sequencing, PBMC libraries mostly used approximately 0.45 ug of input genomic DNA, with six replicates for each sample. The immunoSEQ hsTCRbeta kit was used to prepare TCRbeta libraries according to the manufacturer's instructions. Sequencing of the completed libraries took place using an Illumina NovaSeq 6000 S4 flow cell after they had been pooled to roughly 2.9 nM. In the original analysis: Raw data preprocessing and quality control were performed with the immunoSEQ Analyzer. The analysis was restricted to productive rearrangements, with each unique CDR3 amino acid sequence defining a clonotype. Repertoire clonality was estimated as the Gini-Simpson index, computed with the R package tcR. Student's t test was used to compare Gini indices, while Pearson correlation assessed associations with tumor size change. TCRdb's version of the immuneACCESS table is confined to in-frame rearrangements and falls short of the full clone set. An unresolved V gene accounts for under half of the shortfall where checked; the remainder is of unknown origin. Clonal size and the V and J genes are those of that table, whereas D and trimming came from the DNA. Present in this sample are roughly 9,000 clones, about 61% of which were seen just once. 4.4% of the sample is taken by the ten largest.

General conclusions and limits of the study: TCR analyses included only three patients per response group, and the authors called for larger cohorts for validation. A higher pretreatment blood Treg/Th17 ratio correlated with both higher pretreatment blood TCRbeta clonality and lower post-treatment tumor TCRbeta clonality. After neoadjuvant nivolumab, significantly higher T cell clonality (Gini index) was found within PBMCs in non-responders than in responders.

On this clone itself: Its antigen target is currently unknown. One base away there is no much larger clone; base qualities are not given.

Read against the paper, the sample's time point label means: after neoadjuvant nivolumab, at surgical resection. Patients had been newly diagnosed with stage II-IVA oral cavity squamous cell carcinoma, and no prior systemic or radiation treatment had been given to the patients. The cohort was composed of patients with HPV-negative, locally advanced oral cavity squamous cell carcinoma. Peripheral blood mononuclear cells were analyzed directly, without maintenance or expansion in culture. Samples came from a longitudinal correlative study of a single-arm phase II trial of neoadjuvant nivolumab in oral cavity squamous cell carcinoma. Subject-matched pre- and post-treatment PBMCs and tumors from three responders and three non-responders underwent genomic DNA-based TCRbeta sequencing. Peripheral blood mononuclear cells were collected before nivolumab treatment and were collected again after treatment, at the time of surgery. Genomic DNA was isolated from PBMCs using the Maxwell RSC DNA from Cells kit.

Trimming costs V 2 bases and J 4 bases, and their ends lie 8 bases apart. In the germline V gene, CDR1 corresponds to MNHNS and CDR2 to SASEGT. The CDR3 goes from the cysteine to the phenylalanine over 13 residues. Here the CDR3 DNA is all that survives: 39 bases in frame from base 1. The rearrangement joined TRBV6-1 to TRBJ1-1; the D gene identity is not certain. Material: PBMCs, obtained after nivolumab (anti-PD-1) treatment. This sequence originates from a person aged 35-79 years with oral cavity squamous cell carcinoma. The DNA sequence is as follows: TGTGCCAGCAGTGAAAATTACGGCACTGAAGCTTTCTTT. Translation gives CASSENYGTEAFF.